The clone carrying this T cell receptor (beta chain) has only one observation. Antigen unknown. This CDR3 spans 19 amino acids. Per germline, CDR1 SGHVS and CDR2 FQNEAQ. The trim removed 7 bases at V and 1 base at J, leaving 15 bases unmatched. The authors reverse transcribed all of the isolated RNA, so sequencing captured expressed TCRB transcripts. TCRdb keeps only in-frame clones here, not all; method: immunoSEQ multiplex PCR. The sample has roughly 450,000 clones, approximately 10% seen once. This entry is derived from a study of beta chain features in type 1 diabetes. Study outcomes and limitations: Cells carrying high TCR expression could end up over-represented when cDNA is sequenced.

The chain is built from TRBV7-8 and TRBJ2-6; the match to TRBD2 covers 8 bases. This receptor was identified in a woman between 18 and 30 years old in good health. Sequencing used naive CD4+ T cells from blood. The CDR3 is CASTPGRQPGGSGANVLTF. The CDR3 region has the DNA TGTGCCAGCACCCCGGGCCGACAGCCGGGAGGGTCTGGGGCCAACGTCCTGACTTTC. The entire variable domain, with the rest obtained from reference TRBV7-8 and TRBJ2-6, is as follows: GAGVSQSPRYKVAKRGQDVALRCDPISGHVSLFWYQQALGQGPEFLTYFQNEAQLDKSGLPSDRFFAERPEGSVSTLKIQRTQQEDSAVYLCASTPGRQPGGSGANVLTFGAGSRLTVL.